The 15 T cell receptor beta chains below come from one sample, sequenced in a study of PD-L1 blockade in urothelial cancer. Generated by immunoSEQ multiplex PCR, the TCRdb table keeps only in-frame clones and is missing some. The sample lists some 35,000 clones, 82% occurring once. This specimen was PBMCs, taken around atezolizumab (anti-PD-L1) treatment. The receptors shown here come from a man in his 60s with urothelial cancer.

The chain employs TRBV28 and TRBJ1-3; D is perhaps TRBD1 (6 bases). The CDR3 runs to 15 residues. Germline CDR1 is MDHEN and CDR2 is SYDVKM. The V gene lost 4 bases and the J gene lost 9 bases, with 19 bases spanning the gap. The CDR3 reads CASSSPGGTSTTIYF. CDR3 nucleotides: TGTGCCAGCAGTTCCCCCGGGGGGACAAGCACCACCATATATTTT.

This clone was seen only once. The chain combines TRBV7-9 with TRBJ2-7, with TRBD2 as a possible D gene (6 bases). The CDR3 extends over 15 amino acids. The V gene's germline CDR1 is SEHNR and CDR2 FQNEAQ (reference sequence). Trimming took off 1 base at V and 3 bases at J, with 13 bases between the two ends. The CDR3 nucleotides are TGTGCCAGCAGCTTAGTCGGGACTTTAAACTACGAGCAGTACTTC. Translation gives CASSLVGTLNYEQYF.

The rearrangement links TRBV6-6 to TRBJ2-5, with a possible D match to TRBD2 (7 bases). Trimming took off 0 bases at V and 1 base at J, with 12 bases between the two ends. Germline lookup yields CDR1 MNHNY and CDR2 SVGAGI (reference sequence). The length of the CDR3 is 16 residues. CDR3 sequence reads: CASSYSNGGAQETQYF. DNA of the CDR3: TGTGCCAGCAGTTACTCCAATGGGGGGGCCCAAGAGACCCAGTACTTC.

The chain has TRBV27 and TRBJ2-1; TRBD2 agrees at 10 bases. V dropped 5 bases and J dropped 4; count of bases not matched to a gene: 8. CDR1 is MNHEY and CDR2 is SMNVEV in the germline V gene (reference sequence). This CDR3 is built from 16 residues. CDR3 in amino acids: CASSIRTSGNYNEQFF. The CDR3 DNA reads as TGTGCCAGCAGTATACGGACTAGCGGAAATTACAATGAGCAGTTCTTC.

J is TRBJ1-1 and V is TRBV30; 8 nucleotides line up with TRBD1. CDR3 size: 13 residues. Germline values: CDR1 GTSNPN, CDR2 SVGIG (reference sequence). V shed 2 bases, J shed 4 bases, and the junction held 3 bases outside the gene matches. CDR3 region: CAWSPGGGTEAFF. The DNA for the CDR3 is TGTGCCTGGAGTCCAGGGGGCGGCACTGAAGCTTTCTTT.

This clone was seen once. The chain couples TRBV7-8 to TRBJ2-1, with no clear D. The V gene's germline CDR1 is SGHVS and CDR2 FQNEAQ. CDR3 length: 13 amino acids. Trimming stripped 2 bases from V and 12 bases from J, with 14 bases between. DNA of the CDR3: TGTGCCAGCAGCTTAACTACCTCTCGAGGGCAGTTCTTC. It yields the protein CASSLTTSRGQFF.

This chain connects TRBV11-2 to TRBJ1-2, with D uncertain. Germline CDR1 is SGHAT and CDR2 is FQNNGV. V was trimmed by 5 bases and J by 1 base, leaving 11 bases between them. There are 14 residues in the CDR3. CDR3 sequence (DNA): TGTGCCAGCAGCCCAGCGGCCGATAACTATGGCTACACCTTC. Protein sequence: CASSPAADNYGYTF.

The chain is built from TRBV5-1 and TRBJ2-3; 9 bases agree with TRBD2. CDR1 and CDR2 (germline): SGHRS, YFSETQ. Trimming took 0 bases from V and 4 from J; bases not matched to a gene: 9. The CDR3 length is 17 residues. The CDR3 protein is CASSLADKAGGADTQYF. The CDR3 nucleotides read TGCGCCAGCAGCTTGGCCGACAAAGCGGGGGGCGCAGATACGCAGTATTTT.

The table lists this clone with a count of one. The chain uses TRBV6-1 and TRBJ1-1, with D unresolved. V lost 7 bases to trimming and J lost 6 bases, with 18 bases between them. The CDR3 is made up of 14 amino acids. The germline V gene has CDR1 MNHNS and CDR2 SASEGT. The CDR3 spells CASTQSGLDAEAFF. CDR3 DNA: TGTGCCAGCACCCAAAGCGGGCTAGACGCTGAAGCTTTCTTT.

The chain is built from TRBV15 and TRBJ2-2; TRBD2 agrees at 7 bases. The CDR3 spans 16 residues. Germline trimming cut 0 bases from V and 5 bases from J; bases unmatched to any gene: 6. Germline V lookup: CDR1 LNHNV, CDR2 YYDKDF (reference sequence). The DNA of the CDR3 is TGTGCCACCAGCAGAGATATATCGGGGGGAACCGGGGAGCTGTTTTTT. Its translation is CATSRDISGGTGELFF.

The chain is built from TRBV5-6 and TRBJ1-1; tentative D call: TRBD1 (6 bases). Germline V gene lookup returns CDR1 SGHDT and CDR2 YYEEEE. The CDR3 covers 19 residues. V lost 0 bases to trimming and J lost 1 base, with 22 bases between them. The CDR3 nucleotides read TGTGCCAGCAGCTTGGGGCTACCAATTTACAGGGATCCGAACACTGAAGCTTTCTTT. The encoded protein is CASSLGLPIYRDPNTEAFF.

J is TRBJ2-3 and V is TRBV5-1; TRBD2 matches 11 bases. The CDR3 totals 14 residues. Germline V gene data show CDR1 as SGHRS and CDR2 as YFSETQ. Unmatched junction bases numbered 3, after V lost 4 bases and J lost 5 bases. The CDR3 loop is CASSGTSGGDTQYF. CDR3 DNA: TGCGCCAGCAGCGGAACTAGCGGGGGAGATACGCAGTATTTT.

The V and J genes are TRBV7-6 and TRBJ2-5; unclear D gene. The germline CDR1 and CDR2 sequences are SGHVS and FNYEAQ. Trimming took off 5 bases at V and 5 bases at J, with 9 bases between the two ends. The CDR3 contains 12 residues. CDR3 nucleotides: TGTGCCAGCAGCGCCGCCGGGGAGACCCAGTACTTC. As protein: CASSAAGETQYF.

This clone has a single count. The V call is TRBV7-9, the J call TRBJ2-7; 7 nucleotides align to TRBD1. The CDR3 consists of 15 residues. Trimming cost V 5 bases and J 3 bases; bases outside gene matches: 10. Germline assignment: CDR1 SEHNR and CDR2 FQNEAQ (reference sequence). In DNA form, the CDR3 reads TGTGCCAGCAGCCGGCAGACGGACAGGAGCTACGAGCAGTACTTC. Its protein product is CASSRQTDRSYEQYF.

The gene calls are TRBV5-5 and TRBJ1-6; 8 bases fit TRBD1. The V gene end was trimmed by 4 bases and the J gene end by 5 bases; junction bases not matched to a gene: 5. This CDR3 spans 15 amino acids. Germline V gene lookup returns CDR1 SGHKS and CDR2 YYEKEE (reference sequence). CDR3 loop: CASSQDRDNNSPLHF. CDR3 coding DNA: TGTGCCAGCAGCCAGGACAGGGATAATAATTCACCCCTCCACTTT.